The clone carrying this T cell receptor beta chain was seen repeatedly, ten times or more. The data belong to a study of T cells after yellow fever vaccination. Each CDR3 protein gets one entry after TCRdb re-called the 5' RACE reads with MiXCR. The sample carries 200,000 to 300,000 distinct CDR3 sequences, 10% to 15% recorded once. Source: CD4+ T cells sorted from PBMCs, taken 45 days after the yellow fever booster vaccination. The receptor was isolated from a man aged 30 to 45 who received the YFV17D yellow fever vaccine.

The CDR3, as DNA: TGCAGTGCAACCATTATGGGACTAGCGGGAGGTCCCGAGCAGTACTTC. Encoded protein: CSATIMGLAGGPEQYF. V gene TRBV20-1 combines with J gene TRBJ2-7; 15 nucleotides align to TRBD2. Per germline, CDR1 DFQATT and CDR2 SNEGSKA (reference sequence). The CDR3 is 16 residues long. With 6 bases clipped from V and 6 bases from J, the junction kept 12 bases outside the gene matches.